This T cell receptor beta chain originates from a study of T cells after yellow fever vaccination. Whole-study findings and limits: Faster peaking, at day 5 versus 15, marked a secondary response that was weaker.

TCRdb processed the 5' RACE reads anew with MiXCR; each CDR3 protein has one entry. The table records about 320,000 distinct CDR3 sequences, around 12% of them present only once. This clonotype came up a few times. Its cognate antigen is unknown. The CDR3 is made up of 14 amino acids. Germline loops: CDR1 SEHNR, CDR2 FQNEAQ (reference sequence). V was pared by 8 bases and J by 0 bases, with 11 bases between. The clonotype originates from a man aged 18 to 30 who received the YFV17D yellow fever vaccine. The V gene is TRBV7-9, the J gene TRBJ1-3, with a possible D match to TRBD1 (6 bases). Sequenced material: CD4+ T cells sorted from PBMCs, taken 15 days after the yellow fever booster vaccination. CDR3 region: CASVRDNSGNTIYF. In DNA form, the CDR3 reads TGTGCCAGCGTGCGGGACAACTCTGGAAACACCATATATTTT.